Listed below are T cell receptor beta chains from one sample, sequenced in a study of blood T cell repertoires in COVID-19. Some clones are missing from TCRdb's copy, which holds only in-frame ones; the method was immunoSEQ multiplex PCR. The sample has a few hundred thousand clones; around 82% are singletons. Specimen: peripheral blood. The receptors shown here come from a person aged 65-85 years with COVID-19, enrolled during active disease. Each CDR3 is given with its conserved first and last residue.

TRBV28,CASSSPVLRDSPLHF
TRBV3-1/TRBV3-2,CASSQDRTLWGYNEQFF
TRBV27,CASSRTGGGGYEQYF
TRBV2,CASSEGGTQYF
TRBV6-4,CASSENLLGQGEYYEQYF
TRBV19,CASSNRGSTDTQYF
TRBV6-4,CASLSGVQETQYF
TRBV3-1/TRBV3-2,CASSQDLIGTSSLGDTGELFF
TRBV30,CAWSPLTSGRDNSPLHF
TRBV7-3,CASSFQGGTAGYTF
TRBV10-3,CAISSSPETDTQYF
TRBV18,CASSPSGGEKLFF
TRBV9,CASSDTGVYGYTF
TRBV7-2,CASSLDPTGSQFF
TRBV6-5,CASSYRDRGYGYTF
TRBV21-1,CASSKEPLGTANTGELFF
TRBV28,CASTPGPNEQFF
TRBV19,CASSKQGPYGYTF
TRBV27,CASSWTSGDREETQYF